This note documents a single T cell receptor beta chain sequence. The antigen is undetermined. Assay: immunoSEQ multiplex PCR; the TCRdb copy retains only in-frame clones and omits some. The table shows about 160,000 clones, with just under 95% occurring only once. The source of the sample is a study of T cell responses to AZD1222 COVID-19 vaccine. Findings and limits, study-wide: AZD1222 recipients seropositive at baseline numbered only six. Unmutated regions of variants are reportedly targeted by nearly half of spike-specific TCRs.

V trimming: 3 bases; J trimming: 4 bases; junction bases outside the gene matches: 7. Germline-derived CDR1 and CDR2 are KGHSH and LQKENI. The CDR3 is 15 residues long. The rearrangement links TRBV18 to TRBJ1-1; 8 bases align to TRBD1. Source: peripheral blood, taken on day 0 of AZD1222 vaccination. This receptor was obtained from an adult in good health. This chain's CDR3 is CASSPIAGGGTEAFF. The CDR3 DNA is TGTGCCAGCTCACCGATTGCAGGGGGCGGCACTGAAGCTTTCTTT.